Below, 30 T cell receptor beta chains from the same sample are listed, as sequenced in a study of spatial heterogeneity in lung cancer. Time point: sample taken at primary tumor resection. The authors sequenced whole RNA from tumor, nontumor lung or frozen PBMC without sorting. One entry per CDR3 protein results from TCRdb running MiXCR on the 5' RACE reads. The sample records tens of thousands of distinct CDR3 sequences, 6% to 8% being singletons. Sequencing was performed on PBMCs, taken at surgery. All receptors derive from a male donor with early-stage non-small cell lung cancer.

The rearrangement joins TRBV7-9 to TRBJ2-1; the D call may be TRBD1 or TRBD2 (6 bases each). This CDR3 is 16 amino acids long. Deletions cut 3 bases from V and 2 bases from J, with 14 bases between. Germline CDR1 reads SEHNR; CDR2 reads FQNEAQ (reference sequence). CDR3 amino acids: CASSFNWGAPYNEQFF. The CDR3 region has the DNA TGTGCCAGCAGCTTTAATTGGGGGGCCCCCTACAATGAGCAGTTCTTC.

Turning to this clonotype: This may arise from a read error, as a much more abundant clone is one base away. The chain couples TRBV7-9 to TRBJ2-3, with D uncertain. This CDR3 has 14 amino acids. Germline assignment: CDR1 SEHNR and CDR2 FQNEAQ (reference sequence). The CDR3 reads CTSSSPPAVDTQYF. The CDR3 nucleotides read TGTACCAGCAGCTCCCCCCCAGCTGTTGATACGCAGTATTTT. The full variable domain, in which reference TRBV7-9 and TRBJ2-3 provide the parts outside the CDR3, is DTGVSQNPRHKITKRGQNVTFRCDPISEHNRLYWYRQTLGQGPEFLTYFQNEAQLEKSRLLSDRFSAERPKGSFSTLEIQRTEQGDSAMYLCTSSSPPAVDTQYFGPGTRLTVL.

The chain is built from TRBV9 and TRBJ2-3, with D uncertain. V was clipped by 3 bases and J by 2 bases, with 16 bases between them. The CDR3 length is 16 residues. Per the germline V gene, CDR1 is SGDLS and CDR2 is YYNGEE. CDR3 DNA sequence: TGTGCCAGCAGCGCCCACCAGGATTCTCACACAGATACGCAGTATTTT. Amino acids: CASSAHQDSHTDTQYF.

Ten or more counts support this clonotype. The DNA of the CDR3 is TGTGCCAGCAGTTACACGGGAACCCCGGCTCTGAACACTGAAGCTTTCTTT. It encodes CASSYTGTPALNTEAFF. This sequence joins TRBV6-2 or TRBV6-3 and TRBJ1-1; no firm D call. V lost 2 bases and J lost 0, with 16 bases in between. The length of the CDR3 is 17 residues. CDR1 MNHEY and CDR2 SVGEGT come from the germline V gene.

This clonotype appeared many times. The chain is built from TRBV29-1 and TRBJ2-3; no firm D call. Between the trimmed V and J ends, which lost 7 bases and 1 base, there was a span of 9 bases. Germline assignment: CDR1 SQVTM and CDR2 ANQGSEA. This CDR3 is built from 12 residues. In nucleotides, the CDR3 is TGCAGCGGAAAGGGCGGCACAGATACGCAGTATTTT. It encodes CSGKGGTDTQYF.

The chain has TRBV7-9 and TRBJ2-7, with D uncertain. V was shortened by 9 bases and J by 4 bases, with 10 bases between the two germline ends. Germline V gene sequence: CDR1 SEHNR, CDR2 FQNEAQ (reference sequence). This CDR3 has 11 amino acids. The CDR3, as DNA: TGTGCCAGTGAGACCGATTACGAGCAGTACTTC. This sequence encodes CASETDYEQYF.

The V gene is TRBV29-1, the J gene TRBJ1-5; possibly TRBD1 for D (5 bases). This CDR3 is 16 amino acids long. CDR1 is SQVTM and CDR2 is ANQGSEA in the germline V gene. Trimming shortened V by 2 bases and J by 4 bases, and 18 bases separated the two germline ends. The CDR3 nucleotides read TGCAGCGTTGAAAGGCCAAAGCGGGGGATGAATCAGCCCCAGCATTTT. Protein: CSVERPKRGMNQPQHF.

Ten or more counts support this clonotype. The CDR3 bases are TGCAGCGTTTCTCCCGTGGGCGCCGGGGAGCTGTTTTTT. The encoded protein is CSVSPVGAGELFF. V usage is TRBV29-1 and J usage is TRBJ2-2, with D uncertain. The CDR3 contains 13 residues. Trimming cost V 5 bases and J 6 bases, with 13 bases left between them. The germline CDR1 and CDR2 sequences are SQVTM and ANQGSEA.

Note on this clonotype: It may be a read error: a sequence one base away is much more abundant. This chain uses TRBV12-3 or TRBV12-4 with TRBJ2-3, with unresolved D. V lost 3 bases, J lost 9 bases, and 10 bases lay in between. This CDR3 has 12 amino acids. CDR3 bases: TGTGCCAGCAGTTTCCTCACCCCGACGCAGTATTTT. This gives the protein CASSFLTPTQYF.

This clonotype occurred many times. V is TRBV24-1 and J is TRBJ1-5; D unresolved. This CDR3 region has 14 residues. Trimming left V 3 bases short and J 11 bases short, with 16 bases between. Looked up from germline, CDR1 is KGHDR and CDR2 is SFDVKD. In DNA, the CDR3 is TGTGCCACCAGTGATCCGACCTTTGGGCCAGCCCAGCATTTT. This codes for CATSDPTFGPAQHF.

The chain carries TRBV7-2 and TRBJ1-1; tentatively, D is TRBD1 (6 bases). CDR3 length: 18 residues. Germline loops: CDR1 SGHTA, CDR2 FQGNSA. Trimming removed 4 bases from V and 1 base from J, with 22 bases in between. The CDR3 loop is CASSYHHGQTNKNTEAFF. The CDR3 coding sequence is TGTGCCAGCAGCTATCACCATGGACAGACTAACAAGAACACTGAAGCTTTCTTT.

This clonotype was recorded at least ten times. V gene TRBV5-1 combines with J gene TRBJ2-1, with D tentatively TRBD1 (6 bases). V shed 2 bases and J shed 0 bases, with 9 bases lying between them. The CDR3 loop spans 15 amino acids. Germline-derived CDR1 and CDR2 are SGHRS and YFSETQ. The CDR3 sequence is CASSLQGSSYNEQFF. In DNA form, the CDR3 reads TGCGCCAGCAGCTTACAGGGAAGCTCCTACAATGAGCAGTTCTTC.

In its sample, this clonotype was seen many times. The chain couples TRBV4-1 to TRBJ2-5, with TRBD2 matching 8 bases. Germline V gene sequence: CDR1 MGHRA, CDR2 YSYEKL. J lost 2 bases, V lost 4 bases, and 9 bases had no gene match. The CDR3 has 16 amino acids. CDR3 protein: CASSPPGGANQETQYF. CDR3 DNA: TGCGCCAGCAGCCCACCCGGGGGGGCCAATCAAGAGACCCAGTACTTC.

This clonotype was seen ten or more times. This chain joins TRBV6-2 or TRBV6-3 and TRBJ1-4, with 9 bases that match TRBD1. Germline V CDR1 and CDR2: MNHEY, SVGEGT. Losses at the gene ends were 6 bases for V and 8 bases for J; bases not matched to a gene: 4. The CDR3 is 13 amino acids. CDR3 loop: CASSGDRDEKLFF. The CDR3, as DNA: TGTGCCAGCAGCGGGGACAGGGACGAAAAACTGTTTTTT.

The chain carries TRBV6-2 or TRBV6-3 and TRBJ2-7; 11 bases agree with TRBD2. The germline V gene encodes CDR1 MNHEY and CDR2 SVGEGT. The CDR3 is 16 amino acids. V trimming: 3 bases; J trimming: 3 bases; junction bases outside the gene matches: 7. This CDR3 reads CASSYHGTSGSYEQYV. DNA for the CDR3: TGTGCCAGCAGTTATCACGGGACTAGCGGAAGCTACGAGCAGTACGTC.

The chain carries TRBV4-1 and TRBJ2-3, with D perhaps being TRBD1 or TRBD2 (5 bases each). This CDR3 comprises 14 residues. V gave up 4 bases and J gave up 0 bases, with 8 bases separating them. Germline assignment: CDR1 MGHRA and CDR2 YSYEKL. For the CDR3, the DNA is TGCGCCAGCAGCCTGGGACGGAGCACAGATACGCAGTATTTT. It codes for CASSLGRSTDTQYF.

This clonotype was detected ten times or more. The gene calls are TRBV28 and TRBJ2-3, with 8 bases identical to TRBD2. Trimming cost V 4 bases and J 5 bases; bases outside gene matches: 5. Germline values: CDR1 MDHEN, CDR2 SYDVKM. The CDR3 covers 14 residues. The CDR3 protein is CASSSGLAGDTQYF. CDR3 nucleotide sequence: TGTGCCAGCAGTTCCGGACTAGCAGGAGATACGCAGTATTTT.

This clonotype appeared many times. The V call is TRBV3-1, the J call TRBJ2-6; D unclear. This CDR3 spans 11 amino acids. Trimming left V 7 bases short and J 4 bases short, with 2 bases between. The V gene's germline CDR1 is LGHDT and CDR2 YNNKEL (reference sequence). CDR3 nucleotides: TGTGCCAGCACCGGGGCCAACGTCCTGACTTTC. It yields the protein CASTGANVLTF.

This chain uses TRBV24-1 with TRBJ1-2; TRBD1 matches 8 bases. Germline values: CDR1 KGHDR, CDR2 SFDVKD. The CDR3 totals 14 residues. V trimming: 5 bases; J trimming: 7 bases; junction bases outside the gene matches: 8. The CDR3 DNA reads as TGTGCCACCAGTGCCCCGGACAGGGTGAGTGGCTACACCTTC. Protein product: CATSAPDRVSGYTF.

The CDR3 region is CASSYSTGGPYEQYV. DNA of the CDR3: TGTGCCAGCAGTTACTCTACGGGAGGCCCGTACGAGCAGTACGTC. V usage is TRBV6-2 or TRBV6-3 and J usage is TRBJ2-7; TRBD2 matches 7 bases. This CDR3 spans 15 amino acids. Germline lookup yields CDR1 MNHEY and CDR2 SVGEGT. After removal of 0 bases from V and 4 bases from J, the junction contained 6 bases not matched to a gene.

The chain uses TRBV6-5 and TRBJ2-2; no reliable D call. Trimming shortened V by 5 bases and J by 4 bases, and 8 bases separated the two germline ends. Germline-derived CDR1 and CDR2 are MNHEY and SVGAGI. The CDR3 consists of 13 residues. CDR3 in DNA: TGTGCCAGCAGTGGTTTAGGCACCGGGGAGCTGTTTTTT. Translated, it gives CASSGLGTGELFF.

This clonotype was seen ten or more times. This rearrangement joins TRBV7-6 to TRBJ1-4; D not resolved. There are 14 residues in the CDR3. Trimming took 1 base from V and 7 from J, leaving 10 bases between them. Germline CDR1 reads SGHVS; CDR2 reads FNYEAQ. CDR3 region: CASSLGGWSEKLFF. The CDR3 DNA reads TGTGCCAGCAGCTTAGGAGGGTGGAGTGAAAAACTGTTTTTT. The variable domain in full, completed from reference TRBV7-6 and TRBJ1-4, reads GAGVSQSPRYKVTKRGQDVALRCDPISGHVSLYWYRQALGQGPEFLTYFNYEAQQDKSGLPNDRFSAERPEGSISTLTIQRTEQRDSAMYRCASSLGGWSEKLFFGSGTQLSVL.

There are many counts of this clonotype. The J gene is TRBJ1-1, the V gene TRBV6-5, with 9 bases that match TRBD1. Germline V gene data show CDR1 as MNHEY and CDR2 as SVGAGI. The CDR3 length is 15 residues. Losses at the gene ends were 0 bases for V and 4 bases for J; bases not matched to a gene: 3. The CDR3 nucleotides are TGTGCCAGCAGTTACTCGGGGACAGGGCTCACTGAAGCTTTCTTT. It is translated as CASSYSGTGLTEAFF.

This clonotype was picked up many times. This rearrangement joins TRBV30 to TRBJ1-1, with D hard to call. CDR1 and CDR2 from the germline V gene are GTSNPN and SVGIG (reference sequence). The length of the CDR3 is 15 residues. Trimming stripped 0 bases from V and 5 bases from J, with 16 bases between. In DNA form, the CDR3 reads TGTGCCTGGAGTGTACTTGCCCTGAGAGGAACTGAAGCTTTCTTT. Encoded protein: CAWSVLALRGTEAFF.

This clonotype is medium-sized within its sample. V usage is TRBV11-3 and J usage is TRBJ2-7; D may be TRBD2 (5 bases). Germline V CDR1 and CDR2: SGHNT, YENEEA. The V gene lost 5 bases and the J gene lost 1 base, with 18 bases spanning the gap. This CDR3 contains 16 residues. The CDR3 nucleotides read TGTGCCAGCAGCGGTGAGGCCGGCGGGTCGTCCTACGAGCAGTACGTC. Translation gives CASSGEAGGSSYEQYV.

This clonotype was detected many times. This chain connects TRBV29-1 to TRBJ2-1, with D perhaps matching TRBD1 or TRBD2 (5 bases each). V was clipped by 8 bases and J by 0 bases, with 14 bases between them. The V gene's germline CDR1 is SQVTM and CDR2 ANQGSEA. The CDR3 sequence is 14 residues long. The CDR3 DNA reads as TGCAGCCCGACCGGGACGGACTCCTACAATGAGCAGTTCTTC. Amino acids: CSPTGTDSYNEQFF.

In this sample, this clonotype turned up many times. This sequence joins TRBV2 and TRBJ1-2, with 10 positions matching TRBD1. The CDR3 is made up of 15 amino acids. CDR1 SNHLY and CDR2 FYNNEI come from the germline V gene. J was trimmed by 7 bases and V by 1 base; bases with no gene match: 6. CDR3 residues: CASSEGTGGWSGYTF. CDR3 bases: TGTGCCAGCAGTGAAGGGACAGGGGGATGGTCTGGCTACACCTTC.

In this sample, this clonotype turned up many times. The genes are TRBV12-3 or TRBV12-4 and TRBJ1-5; D is unresolved. This CDR3 region has 12 residues. V gave up 1 base and J gave up 2 bases, with 0 bases separating them. The CDR3 loop is CASSLGNQPQHF. CDR3 coding DNA: TGTGCCAGCAGTTTAGGCAATCAGCCCCAGCATTTT.

This clonotype was detected many times. The V and J genes are TRBV12-3 or TRBV12-4 and TRBJ2-1; either TRBD1 or TRBD2 may supply D (6 bases each). The length of the CDR3 is 16 residues. Trimming shortened V by 5 bases and J by 8 bases, and 22 bases separated the two germline ends. The CDR3, as DNA: TGTGCCAGCAGTCCATATGGACAGCGGGCAAAGGATGAGCAGTTCTTC. Protein product: CASSPYGQRAKDEQFF.

This clonotype was detected many times. The chain is built from TRBV4-3 and TRBJ2-2; 10 bases align to TRBD2. V shed 2 bases and J 12 bases; nucleotides not matched to a gene: 6. CDR3 size: 14 residues. CDR1 is LGHNA, CDR2 YSLEER, per germline. The CDR3 DNA reads as TGCGCCAGCAGCCAAAAGCGGGAGGGCCTCCAGCTGTTTTTT. This sequence encodes CASSQKREGLQLFF.